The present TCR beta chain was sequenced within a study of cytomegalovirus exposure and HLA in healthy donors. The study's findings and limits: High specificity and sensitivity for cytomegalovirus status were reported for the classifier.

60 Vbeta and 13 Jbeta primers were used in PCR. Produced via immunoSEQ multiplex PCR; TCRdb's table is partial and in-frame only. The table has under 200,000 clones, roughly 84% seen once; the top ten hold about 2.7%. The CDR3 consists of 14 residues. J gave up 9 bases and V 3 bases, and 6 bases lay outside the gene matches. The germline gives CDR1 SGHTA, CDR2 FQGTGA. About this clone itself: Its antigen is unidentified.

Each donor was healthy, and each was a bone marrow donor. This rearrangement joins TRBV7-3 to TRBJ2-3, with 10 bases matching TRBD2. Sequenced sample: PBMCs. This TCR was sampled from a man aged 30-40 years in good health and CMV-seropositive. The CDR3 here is CASSLSRAGGTQYF. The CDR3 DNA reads TGTGCCAGCAGCTTGTCCCGAGCGGGAGGGACGCAGTATTTT. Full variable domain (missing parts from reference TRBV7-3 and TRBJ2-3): GAGVSQTPSNKVTEKGKYVELRCDPISGHTALYWYRQSLGQGPEFLIYFQGTGAADDSGLPNDRFFAVRPEGSVSTLKIQRTERGDSAVYLCASSLSRAGGTQYFGPGTRLTVL.